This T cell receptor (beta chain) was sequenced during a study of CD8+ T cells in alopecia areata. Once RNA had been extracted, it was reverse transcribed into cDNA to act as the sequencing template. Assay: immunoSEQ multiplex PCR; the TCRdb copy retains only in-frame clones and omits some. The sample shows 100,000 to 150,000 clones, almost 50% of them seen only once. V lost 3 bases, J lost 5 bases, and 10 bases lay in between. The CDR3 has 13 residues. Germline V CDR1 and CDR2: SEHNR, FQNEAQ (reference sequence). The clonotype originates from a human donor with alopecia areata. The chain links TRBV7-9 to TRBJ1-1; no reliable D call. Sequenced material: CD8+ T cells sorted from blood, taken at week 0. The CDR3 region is CASSFGPGTEAFF. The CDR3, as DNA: TGTGCCAGCAGCTTTGGCCCGGGAACTGAAGCTTTCTTT.